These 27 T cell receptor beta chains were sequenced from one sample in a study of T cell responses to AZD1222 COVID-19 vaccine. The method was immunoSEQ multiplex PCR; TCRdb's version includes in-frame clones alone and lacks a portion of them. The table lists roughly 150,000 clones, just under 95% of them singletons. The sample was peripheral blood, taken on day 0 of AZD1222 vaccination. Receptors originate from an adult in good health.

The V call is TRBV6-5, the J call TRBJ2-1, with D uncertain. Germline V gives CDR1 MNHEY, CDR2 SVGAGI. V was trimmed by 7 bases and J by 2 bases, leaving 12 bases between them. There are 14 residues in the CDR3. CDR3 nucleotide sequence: TGTGCCAGCAATGGACGGAGCCCCTACAATGAGCAGTTCTTC. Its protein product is CASNGRSPYNEQFF.

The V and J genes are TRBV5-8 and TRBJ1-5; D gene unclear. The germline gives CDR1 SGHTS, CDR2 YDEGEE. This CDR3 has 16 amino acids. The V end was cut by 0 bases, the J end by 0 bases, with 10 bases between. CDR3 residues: CASSLGDKGSNQPQHF. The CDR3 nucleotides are TGTGCCAGCAGCTTGGGGGATAAGGGTAGCAATCAGCCCCAGCATTTT.

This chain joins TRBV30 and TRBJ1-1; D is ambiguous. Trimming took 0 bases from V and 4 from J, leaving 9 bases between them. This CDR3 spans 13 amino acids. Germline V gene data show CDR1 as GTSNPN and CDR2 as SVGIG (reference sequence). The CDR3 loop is CAWSVIGGTEAFF. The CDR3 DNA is TGTGCCTGGAGTGTAATCGGCGGCACTGAAGCTTTCTTT.

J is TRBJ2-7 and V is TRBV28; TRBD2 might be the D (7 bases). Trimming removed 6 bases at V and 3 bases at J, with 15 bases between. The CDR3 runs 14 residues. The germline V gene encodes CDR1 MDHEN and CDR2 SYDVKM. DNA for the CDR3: TGTGCCAGCAGCCCTCCGGGGGGCTTCTACGAGCAGTACTTC. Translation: CASSPPGGFYEQYF.

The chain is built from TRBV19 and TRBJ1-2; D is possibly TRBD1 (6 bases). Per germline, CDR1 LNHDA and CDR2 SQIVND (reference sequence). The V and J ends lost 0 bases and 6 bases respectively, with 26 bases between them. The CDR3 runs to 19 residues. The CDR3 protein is CASSIDYVLTSTGRHGYTF. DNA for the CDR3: TGTGCCAGTAGTATAGATTACGTCTTAACGTCTACAGGGAGGCATGGCTACACCTTC.

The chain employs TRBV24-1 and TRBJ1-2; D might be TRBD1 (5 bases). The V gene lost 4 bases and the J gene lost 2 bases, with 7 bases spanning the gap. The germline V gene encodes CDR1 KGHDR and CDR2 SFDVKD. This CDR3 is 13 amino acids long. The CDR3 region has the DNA TGTGCCACCAGTGACAGGGAGAACTATGGCTACACCTTC. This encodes CATSDRENYGYTF.

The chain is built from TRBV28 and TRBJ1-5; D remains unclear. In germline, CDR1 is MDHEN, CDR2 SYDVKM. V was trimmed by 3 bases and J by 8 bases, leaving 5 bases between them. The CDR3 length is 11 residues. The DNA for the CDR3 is TGTGCCAGCAGTTTCCCAGAGCCCCAGCATTTT. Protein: CASSFPEPQHF.

The CDR3 is CASSRGGDYTDTQYF. The CDR3 DNA reads TGTGCCAGCAGTCGTGGGGGAGACTACACAGATACGCAGTATTTT. The rearrangement links TRBV28 to TRBJ2-3; D is perhaps TRBD1 or TRBD2 (5 bases each). Trimming removed 5 bases at V and 2 bases at J, with 14 bases between. The CDR3 totals 15 residues. The germline V gene encodes CDR1 MDHEN and CDR2 SYDVKM. Filled out from reference TRBV28 and TRBJ2-3, the complete variable domain reads DVKVTQSSRYLVKRTGEKVFLECVQDMDHENMFWYRQDPGLGLRLIYFSYDVKMKEKGDIPEGYSVSREKKERFSLILESASTNQTSMYLCASSRGGDYTDTQYFGPGTRLTVL.

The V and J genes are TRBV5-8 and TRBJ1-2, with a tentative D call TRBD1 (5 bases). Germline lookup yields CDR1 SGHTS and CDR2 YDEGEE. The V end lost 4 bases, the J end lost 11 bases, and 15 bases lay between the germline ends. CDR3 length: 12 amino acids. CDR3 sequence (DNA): TGTGCCAGCAGCCTATGGACGGGACGTTACACCTTC. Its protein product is CASSLWTGRYTF.

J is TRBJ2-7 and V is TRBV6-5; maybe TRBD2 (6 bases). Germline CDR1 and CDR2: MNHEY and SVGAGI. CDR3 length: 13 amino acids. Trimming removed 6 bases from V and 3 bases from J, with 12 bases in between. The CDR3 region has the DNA TGTGCCAGCAGCCCGGGACTGGGCTACGAGCAGTACTTC. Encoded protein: CASSPGLGYEQYF.

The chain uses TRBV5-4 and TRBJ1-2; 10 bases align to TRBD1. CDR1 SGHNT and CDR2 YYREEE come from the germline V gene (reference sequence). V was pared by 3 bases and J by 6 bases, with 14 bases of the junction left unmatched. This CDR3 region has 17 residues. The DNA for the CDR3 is TGTGCCAGCAGCTCCCCGGCCGCCGGGACAGGGGAAGATGGCTACACCTTC. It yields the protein CASSSPAAGTGEDGYTF.

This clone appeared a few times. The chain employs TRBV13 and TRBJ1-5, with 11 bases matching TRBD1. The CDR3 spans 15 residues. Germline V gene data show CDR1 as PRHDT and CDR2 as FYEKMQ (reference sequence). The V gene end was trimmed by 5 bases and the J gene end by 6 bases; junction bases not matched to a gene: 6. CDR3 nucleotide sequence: TGTGCCAGCAGCGTACGGACAGGGGGCTGTCAGCCCCAGCATTTT. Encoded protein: CASSVRTGGCQPQHF. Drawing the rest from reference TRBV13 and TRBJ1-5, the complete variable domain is AAGVIQSPRHLIKEKRETATLKCYPIPRHDTVYWYQQGPGQDPQFLISFYEKMQSDKGSIPDRFSAQQFSDYHSELNMSSLELGDSALYFCASSVRTGGCQPQHFGDGTRLSIL.

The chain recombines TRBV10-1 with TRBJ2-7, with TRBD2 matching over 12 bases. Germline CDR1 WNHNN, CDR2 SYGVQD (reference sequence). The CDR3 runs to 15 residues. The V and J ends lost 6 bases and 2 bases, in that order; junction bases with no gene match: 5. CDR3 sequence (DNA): TGCGCCAGCAGACCAACTAGCGGGGGGCCCTACGAGCAGTACTTC. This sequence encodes CASRPTSGGPYEQYF.

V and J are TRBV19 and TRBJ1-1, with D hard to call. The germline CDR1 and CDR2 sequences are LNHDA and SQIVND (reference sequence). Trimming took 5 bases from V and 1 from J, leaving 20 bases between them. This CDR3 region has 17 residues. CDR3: CASSPLGSRPGNTEAFF. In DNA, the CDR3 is TGTGCCAGTAGTCCCTTAGGGAGCCGGCCCGGGAACACTGAAGCTTTCTTT. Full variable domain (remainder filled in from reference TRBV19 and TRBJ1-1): DGGITQSPKYLFRKEGQNVTLSCEQNLNHDAMYWYRQDPGQGLRLIYYSQIVNDFQKGDIAEGYSVSREKKESFPLTVTSAQKNPTAFYLCASSPLGSRPGNTEAFFGQGTRLTVV.

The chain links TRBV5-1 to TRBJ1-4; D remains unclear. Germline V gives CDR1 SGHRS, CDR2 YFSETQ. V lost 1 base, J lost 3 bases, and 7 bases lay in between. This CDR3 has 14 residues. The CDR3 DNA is TGCGCCAGCAGCTTGACGGCTTCTAATGAAAAACTGTTTTTT. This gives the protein CASSLTASNEKLFF.

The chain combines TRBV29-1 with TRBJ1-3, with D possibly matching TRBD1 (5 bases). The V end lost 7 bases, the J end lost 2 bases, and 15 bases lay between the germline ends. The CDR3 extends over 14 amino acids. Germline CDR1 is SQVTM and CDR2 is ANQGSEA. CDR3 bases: TGCAGCGCCGCGGGGGTGGACCCTGGAAACACCATATATTTT. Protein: CSAAGVDPGNTIYF.

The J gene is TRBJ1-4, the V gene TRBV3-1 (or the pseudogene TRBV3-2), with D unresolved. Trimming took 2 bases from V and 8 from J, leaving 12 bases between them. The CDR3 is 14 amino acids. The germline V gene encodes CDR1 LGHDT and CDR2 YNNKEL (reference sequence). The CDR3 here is CASSQRNRGEKLFF. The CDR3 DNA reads TGTGCCAGCAGCCAAAGGAACAGAGGGGAAAAACTGTTTTTT.

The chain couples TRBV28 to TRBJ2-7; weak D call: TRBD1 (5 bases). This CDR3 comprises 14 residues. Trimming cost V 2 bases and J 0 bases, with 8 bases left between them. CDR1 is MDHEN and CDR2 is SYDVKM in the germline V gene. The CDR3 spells CASSLQDTSYEQYF. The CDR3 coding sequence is TGTGCCAGCAGTTTACAGGACACCTCCTACGAGCAGTACTTC.

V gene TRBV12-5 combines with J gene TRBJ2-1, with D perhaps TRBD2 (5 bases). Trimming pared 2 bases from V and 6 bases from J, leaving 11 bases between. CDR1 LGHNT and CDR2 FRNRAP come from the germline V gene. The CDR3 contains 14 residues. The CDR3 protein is CASGLRDWINEQFF. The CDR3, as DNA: TGTGCTAGTGGTTTGCGGGATTGGATCAATGAGCAGTTCTTC.

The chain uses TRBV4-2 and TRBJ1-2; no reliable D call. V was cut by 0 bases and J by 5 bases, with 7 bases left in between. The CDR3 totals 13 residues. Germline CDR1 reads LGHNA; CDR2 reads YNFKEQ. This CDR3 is CASSQESGYGYTF. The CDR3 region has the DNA TGTGCCAGCAGCCAAGAGTCCGGGTATGGCTACACCTTC.

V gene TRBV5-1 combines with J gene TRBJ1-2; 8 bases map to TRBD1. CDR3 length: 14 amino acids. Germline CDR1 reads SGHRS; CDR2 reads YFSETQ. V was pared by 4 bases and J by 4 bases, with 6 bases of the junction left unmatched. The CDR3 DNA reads TGCGCCAGCAGCCCCGGACAGGGCCCCTATGGCTACACCTTC. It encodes CASSPGQGPYGYTF.

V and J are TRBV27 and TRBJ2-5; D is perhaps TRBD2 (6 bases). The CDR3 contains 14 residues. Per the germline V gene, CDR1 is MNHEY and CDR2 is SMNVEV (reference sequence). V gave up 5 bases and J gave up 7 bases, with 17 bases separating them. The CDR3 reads CASSPRLDPWTQYF. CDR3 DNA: TGTGCCAGCAGTCCTCGACTAGACCCATGGACCCAGTACTTC.

The CDR3 reads CASSPTGPYNYGYTF. The CDR3 region has the DNA TGTGCCAGCTCACCGACAGGCCCGTACAACTATGGCTACACCTTC. J is TRBJ1-2 and V is TRBV18; D is perhaps TRBD1 (6 bases). The CDR3 is 15 residues long. Trimming stripped 3 bases from V and 2 bases from J, with 13 bases between. Germline-derived CDR1 and CDR2 are KGHSH and LQKENI.

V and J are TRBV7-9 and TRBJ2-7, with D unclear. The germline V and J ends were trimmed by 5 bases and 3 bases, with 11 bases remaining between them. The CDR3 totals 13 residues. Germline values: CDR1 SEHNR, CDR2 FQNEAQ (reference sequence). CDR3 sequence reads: CASSRRGVYEQYF. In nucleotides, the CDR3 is TGTGCCAGCAGCCGCCGAGGAGTCTACGAGCAGTACTTC. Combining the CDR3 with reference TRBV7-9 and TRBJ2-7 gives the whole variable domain DTGVSQNPRHKITKRGQNVTFRCDPISEHNRLYWYRQTLGQGPEFLTYFQNEAQLEKSRLLSDRFSAERPKGSFSTLEIQRTEQGDSAMYLCASSRRGVYEQYFGPGTRLTVT.

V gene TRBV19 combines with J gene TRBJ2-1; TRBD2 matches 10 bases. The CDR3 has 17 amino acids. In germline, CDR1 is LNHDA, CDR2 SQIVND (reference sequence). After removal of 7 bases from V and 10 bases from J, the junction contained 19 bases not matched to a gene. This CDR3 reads CASTQSRRAGGPEEQFF. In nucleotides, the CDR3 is TGTGCCAGTACCCAATCGAGGCGAGCGGGGGGGCCAGAAGAGCAGTTCTTC.

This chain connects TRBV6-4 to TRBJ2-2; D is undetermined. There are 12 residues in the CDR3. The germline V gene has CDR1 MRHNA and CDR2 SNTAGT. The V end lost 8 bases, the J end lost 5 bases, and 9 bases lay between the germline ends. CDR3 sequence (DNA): TGTGCCAGCGGGTGGTTTACCGGGGAGCTGTTTTTT. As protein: CASGWFTGELFF.

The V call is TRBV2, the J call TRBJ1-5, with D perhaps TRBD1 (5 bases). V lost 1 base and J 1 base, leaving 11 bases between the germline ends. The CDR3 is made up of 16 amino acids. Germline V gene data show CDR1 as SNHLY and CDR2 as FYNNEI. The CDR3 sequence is CASSEEGRGSNQPQHF. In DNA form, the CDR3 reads TGTGCCAGCAGTGAAGAGGGGAGGGGAAGCAATCAGCCCCAGCATTTT.